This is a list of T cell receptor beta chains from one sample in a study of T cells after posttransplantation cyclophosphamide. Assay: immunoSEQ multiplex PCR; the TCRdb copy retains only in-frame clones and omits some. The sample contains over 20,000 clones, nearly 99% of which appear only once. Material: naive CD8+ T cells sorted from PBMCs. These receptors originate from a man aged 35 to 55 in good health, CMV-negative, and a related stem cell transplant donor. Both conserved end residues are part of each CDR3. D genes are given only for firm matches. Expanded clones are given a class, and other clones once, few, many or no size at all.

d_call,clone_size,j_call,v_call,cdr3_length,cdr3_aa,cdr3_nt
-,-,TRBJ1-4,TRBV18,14,CASSPGGNWEKLFF,TGTGCCAGCTCACCGGGGGGAAACTGGGAAAAACTGTTTTTT
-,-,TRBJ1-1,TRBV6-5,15,CASSYAPGLNTEAFF,TGTGCCAGCAGTTACGCTCCGGGATTGAACACTGAAGCTTTCTTT
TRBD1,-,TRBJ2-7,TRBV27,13,CASSFGTGREQYF,TGTGCCAGCAGTTTCGGGACAGGGAGGGAGCAGTACTTC
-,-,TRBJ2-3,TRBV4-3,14,CASSHALGEETQYF,TGCGCCAGCAGCCACGCCCTTGGGGAGGAGACGCAGTATTTT
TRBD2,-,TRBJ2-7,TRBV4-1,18,CASSQVPPTGRGGDEQYF,TGCGCCAGCAGCCAAGTTCCCCCCACCGGTCGGGGAGGGGACGAGCAGTACTTC
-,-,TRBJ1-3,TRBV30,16,CASEPDKRTLGNTIYF,TGTGCCTCAGAACCGGATAAACGGACACTTGGAAACACCATATATTTT
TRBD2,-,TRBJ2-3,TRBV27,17,CASSILSSGPSTDTQYF,TGTGCCAGCAGTATCCTCTCTAGCGGTCCTAGCACAGATACGCAGTATTTT
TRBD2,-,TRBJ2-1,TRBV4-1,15,CASSQVAGVGNEQFF,TGCGCCAGCAGCCAAGTAGCGGGAGTGGGTAATGAGCAGTTCTTC
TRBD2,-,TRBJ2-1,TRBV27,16,CASSFSSGIGYNEQFF,TGTGCCAGCAGTTTCTCTAGCGGGATAGGGTACAATGAGCAGTTCTTC
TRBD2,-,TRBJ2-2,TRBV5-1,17,CASSFLTSGANTGELFF,TGCGCCAGCAGCTTCCTGACTAGCGGGGCGAACACCGGGGAGCTGTTTTTT
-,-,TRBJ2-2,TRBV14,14,CASSPFVTTGELFF,TGTGCCAGCAGCCCGTTCGTTACTACCGGGGAGCTGTTTTTT
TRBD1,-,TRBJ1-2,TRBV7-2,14,CASSLTGGAGGYTF,TGTGCCAGCAGCTTAACAGGGGGCGCGGGCGGCTACACCTTC
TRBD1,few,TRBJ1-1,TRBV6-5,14,CASSLGQGSTEAFF,TGTGCCAGCAGTTTGGGACAGGGATCCACTGAAGCTTTCTTT
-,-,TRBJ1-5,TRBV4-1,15,CASSQGADSNQPQHF,TGCGCCAGCAGCCAAGGGGCAGATAGCAATCAGCCCCAGCATTTT
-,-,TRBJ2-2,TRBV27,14,CASREGLVAGELFF,TGTGCCAGCAGAGAAGGCCTAGTCGCCGGGGAGCTGTTTTTT
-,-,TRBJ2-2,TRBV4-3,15,CASSQDSGWAGELFF,TGCGCCAGCAGCCAAGACTCAGGATGGGCCGGGGAGCTGTTTTTT
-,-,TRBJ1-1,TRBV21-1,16,CASSVSGTGGGTEAFF,TGTGCCAGCAGCGTTTCAGGGACAGGTGGGGGCACTGAAGCTTTCTTT
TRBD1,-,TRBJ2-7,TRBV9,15,CASSEGTASSYEQYF,TGTGCCAGCAGCGAGGGGACAGCGAGCTCCTACGAGCAGTACTTC
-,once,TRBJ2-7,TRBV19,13,CASSEGDTYEQYF,TGTGCCAGTAGTGAAGGGGACACCTACGAGCAGTACTTC
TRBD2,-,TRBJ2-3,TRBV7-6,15,CASSARLAGTDTQYF,TGTGCCAGCAGCGCCAGACTAGCCGGCACAGATACGCAGTATTTT
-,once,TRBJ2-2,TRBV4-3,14,CASSRGGYTGELFF,TGCGCCAGCAGCCGTGGAGGGTATACCGGGGAGCTGTTTTTT
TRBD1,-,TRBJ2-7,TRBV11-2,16,CASSSRTGGSFYEQYF,TGTGCCAGCAGCTCGAGAACAGGGGGATCTTTCTACGAGCAGTACTTC
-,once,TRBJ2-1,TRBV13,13,CASSLGAENEQFF,TGTGCCAGCAGCTTAGGCGCGGAGAATGAGCAGTTCTTC
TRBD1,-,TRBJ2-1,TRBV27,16,CASRPGGHLSYNEQFF,TGTGCCAGCAGGCCAGGGGGCCACCTCTCCTACAATGAGCAGTTCTTC
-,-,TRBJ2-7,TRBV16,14,CASSQELVAYEQYF,TGTGCCAGCAGCCAAGAATTAGTGGCCTACGAGCAGTACTTC
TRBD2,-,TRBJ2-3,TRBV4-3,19,CASSQYGTSGRARTDTQYF,TGCGCCAGCAGCCAATACGGGACTAGCGGGAGGGCCCGAACAGATACGCAGTATTTT
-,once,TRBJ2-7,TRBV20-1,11,CSAGVVGEQYF,TGCAGTGCGGGAGTGGTTGGCGAGCAGTACTTC
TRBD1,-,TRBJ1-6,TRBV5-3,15,CARSFDRVANSPLHF,TGTGCCAGAAGCTTCGACAGGGTAGCGAATTCACCCCTCCACTTT
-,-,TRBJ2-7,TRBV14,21,CASSQDPSTQGSPPWIYEQYF,TGTGCCAGCAGCCAAGATCCCTCGACCCAGGGGAGTCCTCCTTGGATATACGAGCAGTACTTC
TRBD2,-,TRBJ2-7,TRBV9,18,CASSAGTSGGARVYEQYF,TGTGCCAGCAGCGCCGGGACTAGCGGGGGGGCGCGCGTTTACGAGCAGTACTTC
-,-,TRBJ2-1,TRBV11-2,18,CASSSALREGGPYNEQFF,TGTGCCAGCAGCTCCGCCCTCAGAGAGGGAGGCCCATACAATGAGCAGTTCTTC
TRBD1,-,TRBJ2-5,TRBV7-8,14,CASSAFIQGETQYF,TGTGCCAGCAGCGCCTTCATACAGGGGGAGACCCAGTACTTC
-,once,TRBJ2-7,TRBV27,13,CASSLWAGLEQYF,TGTGCCAGCAGTTTATGGGCAGGGCTCGAGCAGTACTTC
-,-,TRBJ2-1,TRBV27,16,CASSLGYRVAENEQFF,TGTGCCAGCAGTTTAGGATATCGGGTAGCGGAGAATGAGCAGTTCTTC
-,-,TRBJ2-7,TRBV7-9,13,CASTGRQNYEQYF,TGTGCCAGCACGGGCAGACAGAACTACGAGCAGTACTTC
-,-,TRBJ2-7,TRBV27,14,CASSWGPSSYEQYF,TGTGCCAGCAGTTGGGGCCCCAGCTCCTACGAGCAGTACTTC
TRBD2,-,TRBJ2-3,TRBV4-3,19,CASSQELENGLAATDTQYF,TGCGCCAGCAGCCAAGAATTAGAAAATGGACTAGCGGCTACAGATACGCAGTATTTT
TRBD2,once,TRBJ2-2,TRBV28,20,CASSLGPISGRIGNTGELFF,TGTGCCAGCAGTCTAGGTCCTATTAGCGGGAGGATCGGGAACACCGGGGAGCTGTTTTTT
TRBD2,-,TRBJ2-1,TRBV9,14,CASSVSLAVNEQFF,TGTGCCAGCAGCGTATCTCTAGCGGTCAATGAGCAGTTCTTC
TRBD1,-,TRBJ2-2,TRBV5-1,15,CASSPGQGGTGELFF,TGCGCCAGCAGCCCCGGACAGGGGGGCACCGGGGAGCTGTTTTTT
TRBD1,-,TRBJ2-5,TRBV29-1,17,CSGGTGGGIPPPETQYF,TGCAGCGGCGGGACAGGGGGCGGAATCCCACCTCCCGAGACCCAGTACTTC
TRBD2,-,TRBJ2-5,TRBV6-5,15,CASTAAGSAYGTQYF,TGTGCCAGCACGGCAGCGGGAAGCGCTTACGGGACCCAGTACTTC
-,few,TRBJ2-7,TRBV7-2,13,CASSVRRVYEQYF,TGTGCCAGCAGCGTAAGGCGGGTCTACGAGCAGTACTTC
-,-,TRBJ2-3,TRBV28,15,CASSPGVEGADTQYF,TGTGCCAGCAGCCCCGGGGTGGAGGGCGCAGATACGCAGTATTTT
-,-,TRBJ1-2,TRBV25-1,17,CASSEYYLTLRGHGYTF,TGTGCCAGCAGTGAATACTATCTAACCCTCAGGGGTCATGGCTACACCTTC
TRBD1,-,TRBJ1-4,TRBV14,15,CASSNWDSGGEKLFF,TGTGCCAGCAGCAATTGGGACAGCGGTGGGGAAAAACTGTTTTTT
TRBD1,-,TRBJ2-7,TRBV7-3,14,CASSLWGQGYEQYF,TGTGCCAGCAGCTTATGGGGACAGGGTTACGAGCAGTACTTC
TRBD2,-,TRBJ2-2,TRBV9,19,CASSPRPGTSGSFTGELFF,TGTGCCAGCAGCCCCCGCCCTGGGACTAGCGGGAGTTTTACCGGGGAGCTGTTTTTT
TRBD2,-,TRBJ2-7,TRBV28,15,CASRNSGLQSYEQYF,TGTGCCAGCAGGAATAGCGGGCTACAATCCTACGAGCAGTACTTC
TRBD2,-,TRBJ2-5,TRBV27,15,CASTRLAGGPETQYF,TGTGCCAGCACGCGACTAGCGGGAGGGCCGGAGACCCAGTACTTC
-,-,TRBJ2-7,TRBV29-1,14,CSVAGLISSYEQYF,TGCAGCGTTGCGGGACTGATTAGCTCCTACGAGCAGTACTTC
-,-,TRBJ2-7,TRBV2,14,CASSERQGFHEQYF,TGTGCCAGCAGTGAGAGGCAGGGGTTCCACGAGCAGTACTTC
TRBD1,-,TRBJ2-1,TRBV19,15,CASSMEGGAIYEQFF,TGTGCCAGTAGTATGGAAGGGGGCGCTATCTATGAGCAGTTCTTC
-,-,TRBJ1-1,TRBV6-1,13,CASSVDRTTEAFF,TGTGCCAGCAGTGTTGACAGGACCACTGAAGCTTTCTTT
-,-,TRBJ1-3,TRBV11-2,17,CASSLREGGRTGNTIYF,TGTGCCAGCAGCTTAAGGGAGGGGGGAAGAACTGGAAACACCATATATTTT
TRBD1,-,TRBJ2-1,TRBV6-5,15,CASSLGQGIYNEQFF,TGTGCCAGCAGCCTCGGACAGGGAATCTACAATGAGCAGTTCTTC
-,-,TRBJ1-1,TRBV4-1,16,CASSQEGDILNTEAFF,TGCGCCAGCAGCCAAGAAGGGGACATCTTGAACACTGAAGCTTTCTTT
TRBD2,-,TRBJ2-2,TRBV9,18,CASSVQTSGRIDTGELFF,TGTGCCAGCAGCGTACAGACTAGCGGGAGGATCGACACCGGGGAGCTGTTTTTT